This TCR beta chain comes out of a study of shared clonotypes between healthy human individuals. Study results and caveats: Sampling covered nothing but blood. Tissue TCR repertoires likely differ from those found in blood. Donor scarcity curtailed the genetic and exposure-history diversity represented herein.

Concerning this clone itself: The target antigen is unknown.

The ends were cut back, 2 bases at V and 4 bases at J, with 10 bases in the middle. Germline CDR1 SGHTA, CDR2 FQGNSA. The length of the CDR3 is 14 residues. Genomic DNA for unsorted samples, which was extracted with the QIAamp DNA Blood Mini kit, came from around 93 million PBMCs. Study processing details: Owing to the provision of junction-only sequences devoid of quality scores by immunoSEQ, filtering differed. Produced via immunoSEQ multiplex PCR; TCRdb's table is partial and in-frame only. The DNA was the basis for D and trimming; V, J and clone size are from that table. The table has around 500,000 clones, over 70% seen once.

Input material: PBMCs. The rearrangement links TRBV7-2 to TRBJ2-3; D may be TRBD2 (6 bases). This sequence was found in a woman between 35 and 50 years old in good health. Some clones in this sample may be carry-over from other donors' samples. Written as DNA, the CDR3 is TGTGCCAGCAGCTTAAATCCTAGCGCAGATACGCAGTATTTT. Its protein product is CASSLNPSADTQYF.